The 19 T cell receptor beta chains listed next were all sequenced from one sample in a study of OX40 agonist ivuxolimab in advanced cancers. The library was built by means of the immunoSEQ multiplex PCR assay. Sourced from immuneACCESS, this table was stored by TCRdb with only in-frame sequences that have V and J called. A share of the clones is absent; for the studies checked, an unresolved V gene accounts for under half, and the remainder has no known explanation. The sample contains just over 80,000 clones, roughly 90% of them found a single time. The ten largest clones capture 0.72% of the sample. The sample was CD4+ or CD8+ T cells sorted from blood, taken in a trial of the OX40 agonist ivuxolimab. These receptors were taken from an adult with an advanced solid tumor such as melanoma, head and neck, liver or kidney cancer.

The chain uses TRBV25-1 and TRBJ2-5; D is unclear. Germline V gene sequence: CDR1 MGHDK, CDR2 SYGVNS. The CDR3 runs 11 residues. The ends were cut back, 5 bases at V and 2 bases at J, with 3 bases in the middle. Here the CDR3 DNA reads TGTGCCAGCAGTCTTCAAGAGACCCAGTACTTC. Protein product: CASSLQETQYF.

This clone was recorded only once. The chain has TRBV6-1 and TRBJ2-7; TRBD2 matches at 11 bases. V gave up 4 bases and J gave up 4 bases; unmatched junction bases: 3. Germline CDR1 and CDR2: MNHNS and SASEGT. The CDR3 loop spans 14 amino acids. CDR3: CASSGLAGTYEQYF. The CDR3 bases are TGTGCCAGCAGTGGACTAGCGGGGACTTACGAGCAGTACTTC.

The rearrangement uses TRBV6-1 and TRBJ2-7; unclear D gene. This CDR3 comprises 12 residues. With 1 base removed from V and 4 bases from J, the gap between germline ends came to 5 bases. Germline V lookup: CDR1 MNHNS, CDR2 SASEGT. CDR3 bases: TGTGCCAGCAGTGAAGGGCCGTACGAGCAGTACTTC. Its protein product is CASSEGPYEQYF.

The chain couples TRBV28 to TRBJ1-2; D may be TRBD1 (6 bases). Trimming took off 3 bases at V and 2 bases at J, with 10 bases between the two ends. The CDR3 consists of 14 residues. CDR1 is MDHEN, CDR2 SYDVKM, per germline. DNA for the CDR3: TGTGCCAGCAGTTTTAATGACAGGAACTATGGCTACACCTTC. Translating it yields CASSFNDRNYGYTF.

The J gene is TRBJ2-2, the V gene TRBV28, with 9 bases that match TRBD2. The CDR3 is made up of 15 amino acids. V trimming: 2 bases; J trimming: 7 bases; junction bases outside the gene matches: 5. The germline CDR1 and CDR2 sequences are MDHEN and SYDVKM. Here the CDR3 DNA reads TGTGCCAGCAGTTTAAACGGAGCGGGAGGCGGGGAGCTGTTTTTT. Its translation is CASSLNGAGGGELFF. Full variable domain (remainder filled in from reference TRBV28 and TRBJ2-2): DVKVTQSSRYLVKRTGEKVFLECVQDMDHENMFWYRQDPGLGLRLIYFSYDVKMKEKGDIPEGYSVSREKKERFSLILESASTNQTSMYLCASSLNGAGGGELFFGEGSRLTVL.

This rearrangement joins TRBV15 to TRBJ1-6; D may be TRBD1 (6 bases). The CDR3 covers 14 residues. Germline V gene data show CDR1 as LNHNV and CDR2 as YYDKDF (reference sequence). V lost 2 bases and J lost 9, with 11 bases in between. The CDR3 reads CATSRQDRFSPLHF. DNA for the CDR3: TGTGCCACCAGCAGACAGGACAGATTTTCACCCCTCCACTTT.

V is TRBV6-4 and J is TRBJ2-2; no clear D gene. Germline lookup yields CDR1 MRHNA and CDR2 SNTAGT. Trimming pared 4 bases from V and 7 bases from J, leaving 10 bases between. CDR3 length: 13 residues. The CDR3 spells CASSVRLFGELFF. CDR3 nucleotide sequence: TGTGCCAGCAGTGTTCGACTGTTCGGGGAGCTGTTTTTT.

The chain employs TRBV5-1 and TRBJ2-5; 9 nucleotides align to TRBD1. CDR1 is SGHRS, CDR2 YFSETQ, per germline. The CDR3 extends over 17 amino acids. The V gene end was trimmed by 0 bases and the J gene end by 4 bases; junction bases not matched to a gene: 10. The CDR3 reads CASSLVGTGMSRETQYF. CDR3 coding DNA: TGCGCCAGCAGCTTGGTGGGGACAGGGATGTCAAGAGAGACCCAGTACTTC.

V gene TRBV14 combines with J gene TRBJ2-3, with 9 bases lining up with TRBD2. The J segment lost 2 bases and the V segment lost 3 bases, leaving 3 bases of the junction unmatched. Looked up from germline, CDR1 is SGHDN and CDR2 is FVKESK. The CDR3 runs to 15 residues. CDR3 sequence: CASSQSGRPTDTQYF. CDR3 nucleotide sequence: TGTGCCAGCAGCCAGAGCGGGAGGCCCACAGATACGCAGTATTTT.

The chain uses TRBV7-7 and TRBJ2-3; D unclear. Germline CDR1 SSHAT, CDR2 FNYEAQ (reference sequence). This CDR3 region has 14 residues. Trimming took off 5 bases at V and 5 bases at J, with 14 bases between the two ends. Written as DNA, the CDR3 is TGTGCCAGCAGCCCCGGGCTCGTGGGAGATACGCAGTATTTT. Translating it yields CASSPGLVGDTQYF.

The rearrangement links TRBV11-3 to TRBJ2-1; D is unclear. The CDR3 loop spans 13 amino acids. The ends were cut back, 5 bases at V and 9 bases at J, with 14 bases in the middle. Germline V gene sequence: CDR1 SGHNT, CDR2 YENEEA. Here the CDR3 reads CASSPNLGVEQFF. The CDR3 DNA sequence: TGTGCCAGCAGCCCCAACCTCGGAGTTGAGCAGTTCTTC.

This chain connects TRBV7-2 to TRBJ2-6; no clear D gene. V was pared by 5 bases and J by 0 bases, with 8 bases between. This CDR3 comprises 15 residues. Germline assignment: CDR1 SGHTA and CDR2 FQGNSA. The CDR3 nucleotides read TGTGCCAGCAGCAGGACGTACTCTGGGGCCAACGTCCTGACTTTC. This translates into CASSRTYSGANVLTF.

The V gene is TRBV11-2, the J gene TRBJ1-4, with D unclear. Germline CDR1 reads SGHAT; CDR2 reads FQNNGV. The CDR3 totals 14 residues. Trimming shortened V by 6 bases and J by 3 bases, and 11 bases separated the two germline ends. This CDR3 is CASSQDNSNEKLFF. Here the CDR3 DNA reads TGTGCCAGCAGTCAAGACAATTCTAATGAAAAACTGTTTTTT.

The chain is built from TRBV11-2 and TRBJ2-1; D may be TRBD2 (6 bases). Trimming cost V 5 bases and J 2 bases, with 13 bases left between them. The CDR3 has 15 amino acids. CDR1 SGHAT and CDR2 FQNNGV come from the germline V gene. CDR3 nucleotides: TGTGCCAGCAGCGAGGGAGCGGGCCCCTACAATGAGCAGTTCTTC. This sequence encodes CASSEGAGPYNEQFF.

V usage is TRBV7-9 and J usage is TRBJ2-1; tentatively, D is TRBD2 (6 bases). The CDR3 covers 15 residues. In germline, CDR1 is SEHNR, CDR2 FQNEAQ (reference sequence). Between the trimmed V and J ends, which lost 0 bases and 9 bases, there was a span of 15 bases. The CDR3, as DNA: TGTGCCAGCAGCTTAGCGAGTCTAGCGATCGGTGAGCAGTTCTTC. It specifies CASSLASLAIGEQFF.

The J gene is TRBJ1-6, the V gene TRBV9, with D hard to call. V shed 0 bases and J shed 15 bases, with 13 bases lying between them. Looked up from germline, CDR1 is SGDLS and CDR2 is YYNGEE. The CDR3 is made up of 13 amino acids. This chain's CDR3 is CASSVETRGLLHF. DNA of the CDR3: TGTGCCAGCAGCGTAGAGACTCGTGGTCTCCTCCACTTT.

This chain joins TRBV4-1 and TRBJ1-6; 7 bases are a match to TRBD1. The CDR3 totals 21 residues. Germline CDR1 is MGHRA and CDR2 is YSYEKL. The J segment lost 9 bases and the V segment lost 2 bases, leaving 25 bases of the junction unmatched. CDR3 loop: CASSQRVWQMDRLRRGSPLHF. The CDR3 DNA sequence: TGCGCCAGCAGCCAAAGGGTTTGGCAGATGGACAGGCTGAGGCGGGGTTCACCCCTCCACTTT.

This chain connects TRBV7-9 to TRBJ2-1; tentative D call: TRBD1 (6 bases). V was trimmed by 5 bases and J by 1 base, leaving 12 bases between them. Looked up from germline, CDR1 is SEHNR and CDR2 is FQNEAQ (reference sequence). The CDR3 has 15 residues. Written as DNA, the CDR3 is TGTGCCAGCAGCCCGCACAGGGTTTCCTACAATGAGCAGTTCTTC. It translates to CASSPHRVSYNEQFF.

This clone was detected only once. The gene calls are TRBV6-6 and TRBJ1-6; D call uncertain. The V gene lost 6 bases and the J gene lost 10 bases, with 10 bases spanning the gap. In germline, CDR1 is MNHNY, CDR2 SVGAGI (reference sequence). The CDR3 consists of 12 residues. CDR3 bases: TGTGCCAGCAGCTTCATAGAGTCACCCCTCCACTTT. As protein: CASSFIESPLHF.